The rows below give T cell receptor beta chains drawn from one sample of a study of OX40 agonist ivuxolimab in advanced cancers. Data came from immunoSEQ multiplex PCR; TCRdb stores just in-frame clones and leaves some out. The sample contains around 58,000 clones, more than 75% of which appear only once. The sequences come from CD4+ or CD8+ T cells sorted from blood, collected in a trial of the OX40 agonist ivuxolimab. These receptor sequences come from an adult with an advanced solid tumor such as melanoma, head and neck, liver or kidney cancer. Each CDR3 is given with its conserved first and last residue. The D gene is left open where the match is weak. For some rows the clone size is stated as once, few or many, or as a class when expanded; others skip it.

TGCGCCAGCAGCTTTCAACAGGCCAAACAAGAGACCCAGTACTTC	CASSFQQAKQETQYF	TRBJ2-5	.	TRBV5-1	.
TGTGCCAGCCGGGGGGGAATTGGAACTGAAGCTTTCTTT	CASRGGIGTEAFF	TRBJ1-1	.	TRBV6-1	.
TGCAGTGCCAGAGACGCTCGGGACGAGTTCTTC	CSARDARDEFF	TRBJ2-1	.	TRBV20-1	.
TGCGCCAGCAGTGAGCATGGCAGTAACAATGAAAAACTGTTTTTT	CASSEHGSNNEKLFF	TRBJ1-4	.	TRBV10-2	.
TGTGCCAGCAGGGAGGGACAGTTCGTCAAGGGGAATGAAAAACTGTTTTTT	CASREGQFVKGNEKLFF	TRBJ1-4	once	TRBV2	TRBD1
TGCGCCAGCAGCTCCATCAACAGGGATGGCTACACCTTC	CASSSINRDGYTF	TRBJ1-2	.	TRBV5-1	.
TGCGCCAGCAGCCCCGGGATGACCCAAGAGACCCAGTACTTC	CASSPGMTQETQYF	TRBJ2-5	.	TRBV5-1	.
TGTGCCAGCACCGATCAGACAGGGATTTCCACCGGGGAGCTGTTTTTT	CASTDQTGISTGELFF	TRBJ2-2	.	TRBV25-1	TRBD1
TGTGCCTGGAGTGTTAGGGTCGTTAATGAAAAACTGTTTTTT	CAWSVRVVNEKLFF	TRBJ1-4	few	TRBV30	.
TGCAGCGTTGAACGGGGCGGGGAGCTGTTTTTT	CSVERGGELFF	TRBJ2-2	.	TRBV29-1	.
TGTGCCAGCAGCCCAGGACAACGCTATGGCTACACCTTC	CASSPGQRYGYTF	TRBJ1-2	.	TRBV11-2	.
TGTGCCTGCCGGGGCCGTAATGAAAAACTGTTTTTT	CACRGRNEKLFF	TRBJ1-4	.	TRBV6-6	.
TGTGCCAGCAGCTTCGGACAGGGCAACTATGGCTACACCTTC	CASSFGQGNYGYTF	TRBJ1-2	.	TRBV6-5	TRBD1
TGTGCCAGTAGTATGGGACAGGTCAATCAGCCCCAGCATTTT	CASSMGQVNQPQHF	TRBJ1-5	.	TRBV19	TRBD1
TGTGCCAGCAGCTTAGACCAGGGGGGACAAGAGACCCAGTACTTC	CASSLDQGGQETQYF	TRBJ2-5	.	TRBV7-9	.
TGTGCCAGCAGCTTAGGGTCCTACTCTGGAAACACCATATATTTT	CASSLGSYSGNTIYF	TRBJ1-3	.	TRBV11-2	.
TGTGCCAGCAGTTCCATCGGGACCGCAACGGTTCGTTCACCCCTCCACTTT	CASSSIGTATVRSPLHF	TRBJ1-6	.	TRBV28	.
TGTGCCAGCACGGCGGGGTCAAACATTCAGTACTTC	CASTAGSNIQYF	TRBJ2-4	.	TRBV26	.
TGTGCCAGCAGTTCCGGGACAGTGAACACCGGGGAGCTGTTTTTT	CASSSGTVNTGELFF	TRBJ2-2	.	TRBV5-5	TRBD1
TGTGCCAGCAGCTTAGCGCTTGTCTTCCTGAACACCGGGGAGCTGTTTTTT	CASSLALVFLNTGELFF	TRBJ2-2	.	TRBV7-4	.
TGTGCCAGCAGTTTAAGTCGGCAGGGGATGGGCTACACCTTC	CASSLSRQGMGYTF	TRBJ1-2	.	TRBV28	.
TGTGCCAGCAGCTTATGGCCGCGTTGGCTCTATGGCTACACCTTC	CASSLWPRWLYGYTF	TRBJ1-2	.	TRBV11-2	.
TGTGCCAGTCGGACAGGTCCTGACTACGAGCAGTACTTC	CASRTGPDYEQYF	TRBJ2-7	.	TRBV19	TRBD1
TGTGCCATCAGTGAGTCCAGTTGGTATGAGCAGTTCTTC	CAISESSWYEQFF	TRBJ2-1	.	TRBV10-3	.
TGTGCCAGTAGTCCAAGCCGACTAGCGGGGTCCAAAAACATTCAGTACTTC	CASSPSRLAGSKNIQYF	TRBJ2-4	.	TRBV19	TRBD2
TGTGCCAGCAGCTCATTAGACAGGGCCATACCTGGGGCCAACGTCCTGACTTTC	CASSSLDRAIPGANVLTF	TRBJ2-6	.	TRBV5-5	TRBD1
TGTGCCAGCAGCGTTCGGCAGGATGGCTACACCTTC	CASSVRQDGYTF	TRBJ1-2	.	TRBV5-4	.
TGTGCCAGCAGCTTCGGCACAGATACGCAGTATTTT	CASSFGTDTQYF	TRBJ2-3	.	TRBV7-3	.
TGTGCCAGCAGGCCGACAGGTTACGAGCAGTACTTC	CASRPTGYEQYF	TRBJ2-7	few	TRBV28	.
TGTGCCAGCTCACCACCCCCCAGCCAAGAGACCCAGTACTTC	CASSPPPSQETQYF	TRBJ2-5	.	TRBV18	.
TGCGCCAGCAGCCAGGACCTTAACTATGGCTACACCTTC	CASSQDLNYGYTF	TRBJ1-2	.	TRBV5-1	.
TGTGCCAGCTTCGGGAATTCACCCCTCCACTTT	CASFGNSPLHF	TRBJ1-6	.	TRBV5-8	.
TGTGCCAGCAGCTTGACCGGACAGGGACTGTACTTC	CASSLTGQGLYF	TRBJ2-4	.	TRBV7-6	TRBD1
TGTGCCAGCAGTTACGGGCCTGGAGGCGGCTACGAGCAGTACTTC	CASSYGPGGGYEQYF	TRBJ2-7	.	TRBV6-6	.
TGCGCCAGCAGCTTGGGGACTAGCGAGTCCACAGATACGCAGTATTTT	CASSLGTSESTDTQYF	TRBJ2-3	.	TRBV5-1	TRBD2
TGTGCCAGCAGTTACTTCTTAGGCCGGGACACTGAAGCTTTCTTT	CASSYFLGRDTEAFF	TRBJ1-1	.	TRBV6-5	.
TGTGCCAGTAGTGGCGACGGGGGAGGAGGTACTTATGGCTACACCTTC	CASSGDGGGGTYGYTF	TRBJ1-2	.	TRBV19	.
TGTGCCAGCAGCCAAGCTAACGGCGGGGAGCTGTTTTTT	CASSQANGGELFF	TRBJ2-2	.	TRBV4-2	.
TGTGCCAGCAGCTACGGAGGGATCCGACCCCAGCATTTT	CASSYGGIRPQHF	TRBJ1-5	.	TRBV7-2	.